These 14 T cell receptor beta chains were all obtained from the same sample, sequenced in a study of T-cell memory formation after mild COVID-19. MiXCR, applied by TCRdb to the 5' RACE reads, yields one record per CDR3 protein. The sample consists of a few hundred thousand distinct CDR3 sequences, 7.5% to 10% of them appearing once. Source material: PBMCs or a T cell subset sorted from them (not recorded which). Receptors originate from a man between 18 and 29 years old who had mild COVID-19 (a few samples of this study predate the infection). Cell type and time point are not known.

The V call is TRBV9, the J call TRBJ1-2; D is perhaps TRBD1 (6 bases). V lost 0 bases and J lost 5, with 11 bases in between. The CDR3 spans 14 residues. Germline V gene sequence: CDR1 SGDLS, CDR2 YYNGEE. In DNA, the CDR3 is TGTGCCAGCAGCGTAGCTGGGGGCAGTTATGGCTACACCTTC. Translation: CASSVAGGSYGYTF.

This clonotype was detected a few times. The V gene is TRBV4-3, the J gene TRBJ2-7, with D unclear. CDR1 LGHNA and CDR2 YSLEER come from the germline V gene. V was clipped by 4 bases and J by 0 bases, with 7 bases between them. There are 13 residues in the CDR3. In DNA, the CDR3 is TGCGCCAGCAGCCCGGACCGCTCCTACGAGCAGTACTTC. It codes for CASSPDRSYEQYF.

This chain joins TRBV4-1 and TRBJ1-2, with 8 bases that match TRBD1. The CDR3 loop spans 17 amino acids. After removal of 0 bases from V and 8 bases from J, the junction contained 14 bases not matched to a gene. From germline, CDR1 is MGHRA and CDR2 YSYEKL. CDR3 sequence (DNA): TGCGCCAGCAGCCAAGACTCGGCAGGGGGCCGTTCATGGGGCTACACCTTC. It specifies CASSQDSAGGRSWGYTF.

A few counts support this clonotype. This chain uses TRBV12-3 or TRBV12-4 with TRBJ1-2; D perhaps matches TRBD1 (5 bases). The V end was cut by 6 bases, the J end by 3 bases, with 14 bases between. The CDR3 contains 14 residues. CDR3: CASSPGGPYYGYTF. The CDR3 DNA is TGTGCCAGCAGCCCCGGGGGACCCTACTATGGCTACACCTTC.

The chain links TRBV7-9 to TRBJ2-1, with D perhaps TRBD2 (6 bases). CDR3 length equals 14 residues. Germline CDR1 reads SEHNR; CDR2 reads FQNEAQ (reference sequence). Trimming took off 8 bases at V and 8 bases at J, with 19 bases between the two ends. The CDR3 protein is CASQGAAGMYEQFF. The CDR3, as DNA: TGTGCCAGCCAAGGAGCGGCGGGGATGTATGAGCAGTTCTTC.

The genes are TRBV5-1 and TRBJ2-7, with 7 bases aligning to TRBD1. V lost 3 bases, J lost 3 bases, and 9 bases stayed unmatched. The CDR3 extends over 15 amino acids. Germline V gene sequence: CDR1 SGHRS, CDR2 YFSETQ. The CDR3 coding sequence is TGCGCCAGCAGCTCCGACCCGGGACAGAACTACGAGCAGTACTTC. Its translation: CASSSDPGQNYEQYF.

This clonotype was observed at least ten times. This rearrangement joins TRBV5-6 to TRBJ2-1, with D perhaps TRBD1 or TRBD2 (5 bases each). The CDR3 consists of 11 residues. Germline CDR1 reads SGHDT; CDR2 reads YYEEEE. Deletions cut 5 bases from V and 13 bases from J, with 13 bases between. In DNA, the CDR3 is TGTGCCAGCAGTGCCCGGGGCCCACAGTTCTTC. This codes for CASSARGPQFF.

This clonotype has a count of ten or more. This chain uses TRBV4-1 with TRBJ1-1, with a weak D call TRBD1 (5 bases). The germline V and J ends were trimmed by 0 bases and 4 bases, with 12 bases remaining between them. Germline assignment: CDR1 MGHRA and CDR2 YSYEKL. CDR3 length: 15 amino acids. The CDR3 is CASSQEGTLGTEAFF. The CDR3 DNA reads TGCGCCAGCAGCCAAGAGGGGACCTTGGGCACTGAAGCTTTCTTT.

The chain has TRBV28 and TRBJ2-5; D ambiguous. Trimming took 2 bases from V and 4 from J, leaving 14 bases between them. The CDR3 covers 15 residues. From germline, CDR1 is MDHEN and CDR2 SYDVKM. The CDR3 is CASSLDPAAIETQYF. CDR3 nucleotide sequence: TGTGCCAGCAGTTTAGACCCGGCGGCTATAGAGACCCAGTACTTC.

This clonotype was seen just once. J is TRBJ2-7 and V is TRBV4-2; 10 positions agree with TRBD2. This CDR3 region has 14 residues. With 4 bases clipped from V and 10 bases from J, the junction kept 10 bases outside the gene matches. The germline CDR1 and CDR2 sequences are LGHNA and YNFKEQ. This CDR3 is CASSPLQRGGDQYF. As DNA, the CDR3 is TGTGCCAGCAGCCCCCTCCAGCGGGGGGGCGACCAGTACTTC.

This CDR3 is CASSTGRGYNEQFF. In DNA, the CDR3 is TGTGCCAGTAGTACCGGGCGCGGCTACAATGAGCAGTTCTTC. The gene calls are TRBV19 and TRBJ2-1; D unclear. CDR1 is LNHDA, CDR2 SQIVND, per germline (reference sequence). Trimming stripped 4 bases from V and 3 bases from J, with 10 bases between. The CDR3 extends over 14 amino acids.

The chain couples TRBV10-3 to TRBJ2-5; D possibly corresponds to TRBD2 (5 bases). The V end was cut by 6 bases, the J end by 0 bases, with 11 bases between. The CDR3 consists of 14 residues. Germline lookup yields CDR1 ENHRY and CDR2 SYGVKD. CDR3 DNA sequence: TGTGCCATCAGGGGAGAGGGTTACCAAGAGACCCAGTACTTC. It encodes CAIRGEGYQETQYF.

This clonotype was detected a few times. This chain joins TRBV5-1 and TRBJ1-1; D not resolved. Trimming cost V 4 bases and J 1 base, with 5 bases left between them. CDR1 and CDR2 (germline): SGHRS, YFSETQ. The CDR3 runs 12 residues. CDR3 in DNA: TGCGCCAGCAGCGACACGAACACTGAAGCTTTCTTT. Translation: CASSDTNTEAFF.

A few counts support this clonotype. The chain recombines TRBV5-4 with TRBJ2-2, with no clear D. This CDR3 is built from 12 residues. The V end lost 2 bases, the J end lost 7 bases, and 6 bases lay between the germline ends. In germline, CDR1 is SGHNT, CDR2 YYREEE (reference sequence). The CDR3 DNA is TGTGCCAGCAGCTTTCCAGGCGGGGAGCTGTTTTTT. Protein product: CASSFPGGELFF.